This TCR beta chain was recovered during a study of T cell changes during pregnancy in multiple sclerosis (dated by TCRdb to between 2017 and 2020). A note on the overall study: In women with multiple sclerosis, the researchers looked at how the T cell repertoire shifted as pregnancy progressed.

CDR3 length: 14 amino acids, cysteine to phenylalanine. Only the CDR3 part of the read is kept: 42 bases, read in frame from the first base. Per the germline V gene, MDHEN is the CDR1 and SYDVKM is the CDR2. V is clipped by 6 bases and J by 3 bases, and the sequence between their germline boundaries is 14 bases long. Comments on this clone: Its antigen is currently not known. No quality values exist for individual bases; no much larger clone is one base distant.

Library preparation employed the immunoSEQ multiplex PCR assay. TCRdb obtained this table from immuneACCESS and retained in-frame rearrangements with V and J assigned. These tables miss some clones; where compared with another copy, unresolved V genes account for less than half of the shortfall, and the remainder is unexplained. The sample table contains 40,000 or so clones; only one count was recorded for more than 90% of them. The ten largest clones capture 9% to 14% of the sample. The TCR comes from a female donor with multiple sclerosis, enrolled in a pregnancy study. This material consisted of CD8+ T cells from peripheral blood mononuclear cells, taken after pregnancy. The chain is made from TRBV28 and TRBJ1-2; TRBD1 could be the D gene, as 5 bases match. Read as DNA, the sequence is TGTGCCAGCAGCGCGATGGGGGGGTACTATGGCTACACCTTC. Translation gives CASSAMGGYYGYTF.